This TCR beta chain was captured by sequencing in a study of brain T cells in children with intractable seizures (dated by TCRdb to about 2021). For the study in its entirety: A NanoString immunology panel was first used to screen resected brain tissue from nearly 55 pediatric epilepsy surgery cases for immune gene transcripts. Among the approximately 12 selected surgery cases, pre-surgery blood was additionally sequenced for eight, leaving four cases with brain tissue only. Study-level results and caveats: Because pre- and post-surgery blood were sequenced to different depths, clones absent from the pre-surgery sample may reflect undersampling. The patients' HCMV serostatus was not known, and viral specificity was inferred solely from CDR3 sequence similarity.

Details on this clone: No antigen is known for it. It has no much larger one-base neighbor in the sample; base qualities were not kept.

TCR beta chain sequences were generated from genomic DNA using the immunoSEQ assay. The published analysis was carried out like this. Any CDR3 sequence that did not begin with the conserved framework cysteine at position 104 was removed by hand. Clonality was calculated as one minus the normalized Shannon's Diversity Index, with values ranging from 0 (maximal diversity) to 1 (oligoclonal). Differences in the frequency of the same CDR3 between samples, such as brain versus blood, were assessed with chi-squared comparison-of-proportions tests. Public clonotypes were identified by searching immuneACCESS, and similarity to known antiviral clonotypes was assessed with the VDJdb browser. TCRdb re-hosts the immuneACCESS table, in-frame sequences only. Its copies lack some clones; in the studies checked, an unresolved V gene accounts for under half of them, and the cause for the rest is not known. V, J and clone size are those of that table, while D and trimming were read from the DNA. The sample has around 80,000 clones on record, more than 75% of them singletons. Of the sample, around 24% is held by the ten largest clones.

Ends trimmed: V by 5 bases, J by 0 bases; bases unmatched to a gene: 6. For CDR1 and CDR2, the germline V gene (reference sequence) lists SEHNR and FQNEAQ. The CDR3 covers 16 residues, taking in both the cysteine and the phenylalanine. The retained sequence is limited to the CDR3, 48 bases, with the frame set at the first base. The time point label here, explained by the study, means: resected brain tissue, or blood drawn just prior to surgery. The surgery cases with the highest brain T cell transcript signatures were chosen for TCR beta chain sequencing of brain tissue, and also of blood when blood was available. Patients had been treated with at least one anti-epileptic drug before surgery. The TCR-sequenced patients were children whose drug-resistant epilepsy was caused by tuberous sclerosis complex, focal cortical dysplasia, Rasmussen encephalitis or hemimegalencephaly. Blood samples were collected immediately before the epilepsy surgery. Bulk genomic DNA was extracted from unsorted brain tissue and whole blood with the Monarch genomic DNA purification kit.

The clonotype originates from a girl aged 2 to 9 with Rasmussen encephalitis and intractable seizures. The chain uses TRBV7-9 and TRBJ2-2; TRBD2 matches 7 bases in the middle. The specimen was peripheral blood, collected at surgery. This receptor has the CDR3 CASSPRLAANTGELFF. The DNA sequence follows: TGTGCCAGCAGCCCGAGACTAGCAGCGAACACCGGGGAGCTGTTTTTT.